This T cell receptor (beta chain) is from a study of T-cell memory formation after mild COVID-19. Across the whole study: The study found TCR clusters largely donor specific.

Points from the study as a whole: Mainly in CM and EM were contracting CD4+ clones; CD8+ were in EMRA. The authors did not confirm SARS-CoV-2 specificity of second-wave clones peaking day 37.

This clonotype was seen a handful of times. No antigen is known for it. The CDR3 is made up of 13 amino acids. The ends were cut back, 6 bases at V and 2 bases at J, with 9 bases in the middle. The germline CDR1 and CDR2 sequences are MNHEY and SVGAGI. After 5'RACE with constant-segment primers, TCR alpha and TCR beta cDNA libraries carrying sample barcodes and UMIs were obtained. MiXCR, run by TCRdb on the 5' RACE reads, gives a single entry per CDR3 protein. The sample holds tens of thousands of distinct CDR3 sequences; 20% to 25% are singletons and the top ten take roughly 40%. This clonotype originated in a man aged 18 to 29 who had mild COVID-19 (a few samples of this study predate the infection). Cell type and time point are not known. This rearrangement joins TRBV6-5 to TRBJ2-3, with D unresolved. The sequenced sample consisted of PBMCs or a T cell subset sorted from them (not recorded which). Here the CDR3 DNA reads TGTGCCAGCAGCCTGAAATTCACAGATACGCAGTATTTT. Protein: CASSLKFTDTQYF.